Listed below are T cell receptor beta chains from one sample, sequenced in a study of T cells in localized non-small cell lung cancer. Data came from immunoSEQ multiplex PCR; TCRdb stores just in-frame clones and leaves some out. In the table there are about 52,000 clones, roughly 80% of which are singletons. The sample in question was PBMCs, obtained before any cancer treatment. Receptor source: a woman aged 35-70 years with stage II lung adenocarcinoma. Each CDR3 is given with its conserved first and last residue. The order of the fields is J gene, clone size, V gene, D gene, CDR3 length, CDR3 protein, CDR3 DNA. The D gene is left open where the match is weak. Size is omitted from some rows. Given values are once, few, many or a class for expanded clones.

>TRBJ1-2|NA|TRBV30|NA|13
CAWSQGPRNGYTF
TGTGCCTGGAGTCAGGGACCCCGGAATGGCTACACCTTC
>TRBJ1-2|NA|TRBV4-3|TRBD1|14
CASSQHRDSYGYTF
TGCGCCAGCAGCCAACACCGGGACAGCTATGGCTACACCTTC
>TRBJ1-5|NA|TRBV28|NA|14
CASSSTGIERPQHF
TGTGCCAGCAGTTCAACAGGGATCGAGAGGCCCCAGCATTTT
>TRBJ2-6|NA|TRBV2|NA|17
CASSKAGHASGANVLTF
TGTGCCAGCAGTAAAGCGGGCCATGCCTCTGGGGCCAACGTCCTGACTTTC
>TRBJ1-1|NA|TRBV7-9|TRBD1|13
CASSKGALNEAFF
TGTGCCAGCAGCAAGGGGGCATTAAATGAAGCTTTCTTT
>TRBJ2-7|NA|TRBV7-9|TRBD2|13
CASSLLAGYEQYF
TGTGCCAGCAGCTTACTAGCGGGTTACGAGCAGTACTTC
>TRBJ2-5|NA|TRBV2|TRBD1|14
CASSQGTGQETQYF
TGTGCCAGCAGCCAAGGGACAGGCCAAGAGACCCAGTACTTC
>TRBJ2-5|few|TRBV5-1|NA|17
CASSLWVAATLEETQYF
TGCGCCAGCAGCTTGTGGGTAGCGGCGACCCTTGAGGAGACCCAGTACTTC
>TRBJ2-1|NA|TRBV13|NA|14
CASSSPSISNEQFF
TGTGCCAGCAGCTCCCCTAGTATCTCCAATGAGCAGTTCTTC
>TRBJ2-2|NA|TRBV7-2|NA|15
CASTRNAPPTGELFF
TGTGCCAGCACCCGGAATGCGCCCCCGACGGGGGAGCTGTTTTTT
>TRBJ1-1|NA|TRBV6-5|NA|13
CASSYGGRGKAFF
TGTGCCAGCAGTTACGGTGGAAGAGGGAAAGCTTTCTTT
>TRBJ2-1|NA|TRBV28|NA|16
CASSTIWGGFYNEQFF
TGTGCCAGCAGCACTATATGGGGCGGCTTCTACAATGAGCAGTTCTTC
>TRBJ1-6|NA|TRBV7-6|NA|17
CASSLEGVGVRNSPLHF
TGTGCCAGCAGCTTAGAGGGCGTGGGGGTGCGTAATTCACCCCTCCACTTT
>TRBJ1-3|NA|TRBV7-9|NA|16
CASSPRGAISGNTIYF
TGTGCCAGCAGCCCACGTGGGGCTATCTCTGGAAACACCATATATTTT
>TRBJ1-2|NA|TRBV11-1|TRBD1|15
CASSRPGQGQYGYTF
TGTGCCAGCAGCCGGCCGGGACAGGGACAATATGGCTACACCTTC
>TRBJ2-7|few|TRBV28|NA|19
CASSLVSTQGALPDYEQYF
TGTGCCAGCAGTTTGGTGTCTACTCAAGGAGCCTTACCTGACTACGAGCAGTACTTC
>TRBJ1-4|NA|TRBV18|NA|14
CASSPGATNEKLFF
TGTGCCAGCTCACCGGGGGCAACTAATGAAAAACTGTTTTTT
>TRBJ2-2|NA|TRBV10-3|TRBD1|17
CAIKPQTGTGEAGELFF
TGTGCCATCAAACCGCAGACCGGGACAGGGGAAGCCGGGGAGCTGTTTTTT
>TRBJ1-5|NA|TRBV4-1|TRBD1|15
CASSQGDRGLQPQHF
TGCGCCAGCAGCCAAGGAGACAGGGGGCTTCAGCCTCAGCATTTT
>TRBJ1-5|NA|TRBV10-3|NA|13
CAIRLQGDQPQHF
TGTGCCATACGCCTTCAGGGTGATCAGCCCCAGCATTTT
>TRBJ1-4|few|TRBV30|TRBD1|14
CAWSMRQGAEKLFF
TGTGCCTGGAGTATGCGACAGGGGGCTGAAAAACTGTTTTTT
>TRBJ1-5|NA|TRBV18|TRBD1|15
CASSDSGQHNQPQHF
TGTGCCAGCTCAGACTCGGGACAGCACAATCAGCCCCAGCATTTT
>TRBJ1-1|once|TRBV6-6|NA|13
CASSYQKNTEAFF
TGTGCCAGCAGTTACCAAAAAAACACTGAAGCTTTCTTT
>TRBJ2-1|few|TRBV28|NA|14
CASSPYGQQNEQFF
TGTGCCAGCAGTCCCTATGGGCAACAAAATGAGCAGTTCTTC
>TRBJ1-4|NA|TRBV28|NA|14
CASRGDATNEKLFF
TGTGCCTCTCGGGGGGACGCAACTAATGAAAAACTGTTTTTT
>TRBJ1-1|few|TRBV4-1|NA|14
CASSPYRESTEAFF
TGCGCCAGCAGCCCTTACAGGGAGAGCACTGAAGCTTTCTTT
>TRBJ1-2|few|TRBV27|NA|15
CASSSNPTGWDGYTF
TGTGCCAGCAGTTCAAATCCTACAGGGTGGGATGGCTACACCTTC
>TRBJ1-1|NA|TRBV19|TRBD1|17
CASGEGTGWGKNTEAFF
TGTGCCAGTGGCGAAGGGACAGGGTGGGGGAAGAACACTGAAGCTTTCTTT
>TRBJ2-7|NA|TRBV27|NA|16
CASSNSGGAVSYEQYF
TGTGCCAGCAGTAACTCAGGGGGGGCTGTCTCCTACGAGCAGTACTTC
>TRBJ1-1|medium-sized|TRBV4-1|NA|14
CASSQADRNTEAFF
TGCGCCAGCAGCCAAGCCGACAGGAACACTGAAGCTTTCTTT
>TRBJ1-2|NA|TRBV7-2|NA|16
CASSKGGEASNYGYTF
TGTGCCAGCAGCAAAGGGGGGGAAGCTAGCAACTATGGCTACACCTTC
>TRBJ1-2|NA|TRBV28|TRBD1|15
CASSPGWDRTYGYTF
TGTGCCAGCAGTCCAGGCTGGGACAGAACCTATGGCTACACCTTC
>TRBJ1-2|NA|TRBV28|TRBD1|13
CASSFGQARGYTF
TGTGCCAGCAGTTTTGGACAGGCGAGGGGCTACACCTTC
>TRBJ1-1|NA|TRBV11-2|NA|13
CASSLGGTGEAFF
TGTGCCAGCAGCTTAGGAGGGACGGGTGAAGCTTTCTTT
>TRBJ1-6|NA|TRBV5-5|NA|15
CASSSFGTGSSPLHF
TGTGCCAGCAGCTCCTTTGGGACGGGAAGTTCACCCCTCCACTTT
>TRBJ1-1|NA|TRBV29-1|NA|12
CSVGATNTEAFF
TGCAGCGTTGGTGCTACGAACACTGAAGCTTTCTTT
>TRBJ1-2|NA|TRBV30|NA|13
CAWSADAGLGYTF
TGTGCCTGGAGCGCGGACGCCGGGCTGGGCTACACCTTC
>TRBJ2-5|NA|TRBV7-6|NA|15
CASSLLALRVETQYF
TGTGCCAGCAGCTTATTGGCTTTAAGGGTTGAGACCCAGTACTTC
>TRBJ2-1|few|TRBV19|NA|13
CASSVQTNNEQFF
TGTGCCAGTAGTGTCCAGACTAACAATGAGCAGTTCTTC
>TRBJ2-2|NA|TRBV5-1|TRBD2|17
CASSLTSGGVLTGELFF
TGCGCCAGCAGCTTGACTAGCGGGGGGGTGCTCACCGGGGAGCTGTTTTTT
>TRBJ2-1|NA|TRBV30|NA|14
CAWSRRGPWNEQFF
TGTGCCTGGAGTCGGAGGGGGCCGTGGAATGAGCAGTTCTTC
>TRBJ1-1|once|TRBV7-9|NA|16
CASSSTSPVMNTEAFF
TGTGCCAGCAGCTCGACAAGCCCGGTTATGAACACTGAAGCTTTCTTT
>TRBJ2-1|NA|TRBV10-2|NA|14
CASMAAGAGNEQFF
TGCGCCAGCATGGCGGCGGGGGCGGGGAATGAGCAGTTCTTC
>TRBJ2-2|NA|TRBV6-5|TRBD1|15
CASSRTGGFTGELFF
TGTGCCAGCAGCCGGACAGGGGGGTTCACCGGGGAGCTGTTTTTT
>TRBJ1-2|NA|TRBV30|NA|14
CAWSLNRAGYDYTF
TGTGCCTGGAGTCTTAACAGGGCAGGCTATGACTACACCTTC
>TRBJ2-1|once|TRBV28|TRBD1|13
CASRLLRGQEQFF
TGTGCCAGCAGACTTCTCAGGGGGCAGGAGCAGTTCTTC
>TRBJ1-1|NA|TRBV27|NA|14
CASSWETGGTEAFF
TGTGCCAGCAGTTGGGAAACCGGCGGAACTGAAGCTTTCTTT
>TRBJ2-2|NA|TRBV29-1|NA|13
CSVGEGGTGELFF
TGCAGCGTTGGAGAAGGAGGCACCGGGGAGCTGTTTTTT
>TRBJ1-1|NA|TRBV7-9|TRBD1|15
CASSHGTGGRTEAFF
TGTGCCAGCAGCCACGGGACAGGGGGCCGGACTGAAGCTTTCTTT
>TRBJ2-5|NA|TRBV4-1|NA|14
CASSPGGLRETQYF
TGCGCCAGCAGCCCCGGTGGGCTGAGGGAGACCCAGTACTTC